This T cell receptor (beta chain) derives from a study of vaccination effects on CD4 cells after COVID-19. Study results and caveats: Convalescent patients were scarce, and early post-infection timepoints were absent.

Only in-frame clones appear in the TCRdb table, and some are missing; sequencing was by immunoSEQ multiplex PCR. This table holds over 25,000 clones, roughly 79% found once. This clone was found a few times. Its antigen remains unknown. Trimming cost V 4 bases and J 10 bases, with 16 bases left between them. Germline CDR1 and CDR2: MNHEY and SVGEGT. CDR3 length equals 13 residues. Viral peptide pools were used in the ViraFEST assay to expand antigen-specific CD4+ T cells, and sequencing came afterward. Researchers isolated CD4+ T cells once roughly nine days of culture had elapsed. Participants were given two doses of BNT162b2 or mRNA-1273 vaccine.

The chain combines TRBV6-2 or TRBV6-3 with TRBJ1-1; D gene ambiguous. This clonotype originated in a human donor who received a COVID-19 vaccine. Some clones in this sample may be carry-over from other donors' samples. Sequenced material: CD4+ T cells from PBMCs cultured with SARS-CoV-2 spike peptides, taken after COVID-19 vaccination. CDR3 amino acids: CASSWSSTRGAFF. The CDR3 nucleotides are TGTGCCAGCAGTTGGAGCTCCACCAGAGGAGCTTTCTTT.